Below are 3 T cell receptor beta chains sequenced from a single sample in a study of shared clonotypes between healthy human individuals. Method: immunoSEQ multiplex PCR; TCRdb's copy keeps in-frame clones and lacks some. The table shows roughly 1,600,000 clones, with approximately 98.5% occurring only once. The sequencing sample was made of naive CD4+ T cells sorted from blood. Subset meaning: CD45RA+ positively selected. The receptor source for this set is a man aged 25 to 40 in good health.

The rearrangement links TRBV9 to TRBJ1-1; the D gene is possibly TRBD1 (5 bases). This CDR3 spans 16 amino acids. Germline CDR1 SGDLS, CDR2 YYNGEE. Trimming left V 0 bases short and J 4 bases short, with 16 bases between. CDR3 in amino acids: CASSVDVAGLGTEAFF. The DNA of the CDR3 is TGTGCCAGCAGCGTAGATGTTGCAGGGCTGGGCACTGAAGCTTTCTTT.

The chain recombines TRBV18 with TRBJ1-1, with unresolved D. Between the trimmed V and J ends, which lost 8 bases and 5 bases, there was a span of 6 bases. CDR3 length: 10 residues. Germline V gene lookup returns CDR1 KGHSH and CDR2 LQKENI. The CDR3 DNA sequence: TGTGCCAGCCTGGGGACTGAAGCTTTCTTT. The encoded protein is CASLGTEAFF.

The V and J genes are TRBV9 and TRBJ1-2; no definite D call. CDR3 length equals 15 residues. Germline CDR1 is SGDLS and CDR2 is YYNGEE. V gave up 3 bases and J gave up 5 bases, with 17 bases separating them. CDR3 coding DNA: TGTGCCAGCAGCGCCGTTCTGGGGTTGGGATATGGCTACACCTTC. Its protein product is CASSAVLGLGYGYTF.